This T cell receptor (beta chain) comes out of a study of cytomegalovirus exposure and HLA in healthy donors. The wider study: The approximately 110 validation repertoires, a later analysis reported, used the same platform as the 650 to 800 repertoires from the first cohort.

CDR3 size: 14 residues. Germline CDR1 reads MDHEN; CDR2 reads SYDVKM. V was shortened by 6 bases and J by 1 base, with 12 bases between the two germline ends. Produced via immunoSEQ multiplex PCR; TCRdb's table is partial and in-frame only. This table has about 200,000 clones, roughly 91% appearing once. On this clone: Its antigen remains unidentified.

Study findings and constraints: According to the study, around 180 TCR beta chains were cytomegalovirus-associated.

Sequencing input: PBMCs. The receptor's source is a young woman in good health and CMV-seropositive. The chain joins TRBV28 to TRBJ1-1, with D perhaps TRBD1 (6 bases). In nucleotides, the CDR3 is TGTGCCAGCAGCCCGACGGGACAGAACACTGAAGCTTTCTTT. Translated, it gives CASSPTGQNTEAFF. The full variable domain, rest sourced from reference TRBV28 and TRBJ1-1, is DVKVTQSSRYLVKRTGEKVFLECVQDMDHENMFWYRQDPGLGLRLIYFSYDVKMKEKGDIPEGYSVSREKKERFSLILESASTNQTSMYLCASSPTGQNTEAFFGQGTRLTVV.